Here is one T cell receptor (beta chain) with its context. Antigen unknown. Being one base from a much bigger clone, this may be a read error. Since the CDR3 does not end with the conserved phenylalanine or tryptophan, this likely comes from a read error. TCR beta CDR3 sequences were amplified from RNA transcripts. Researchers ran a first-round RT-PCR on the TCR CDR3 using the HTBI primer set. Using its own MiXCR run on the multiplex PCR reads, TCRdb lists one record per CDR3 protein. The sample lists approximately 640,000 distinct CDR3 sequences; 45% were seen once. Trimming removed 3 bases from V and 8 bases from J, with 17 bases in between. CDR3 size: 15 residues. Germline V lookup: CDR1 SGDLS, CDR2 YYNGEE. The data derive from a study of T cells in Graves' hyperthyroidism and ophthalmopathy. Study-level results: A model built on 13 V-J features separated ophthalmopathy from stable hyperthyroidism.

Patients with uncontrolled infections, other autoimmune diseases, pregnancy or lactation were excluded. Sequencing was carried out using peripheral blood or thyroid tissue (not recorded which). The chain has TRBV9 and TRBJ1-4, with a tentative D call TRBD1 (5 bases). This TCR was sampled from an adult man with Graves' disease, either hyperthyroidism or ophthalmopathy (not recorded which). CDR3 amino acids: CASSALGGVQEKLFI. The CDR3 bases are TGTGCCAGCAGCGCCCTTGGGGGGGTTCAGGAAAAACTGTTTATT.